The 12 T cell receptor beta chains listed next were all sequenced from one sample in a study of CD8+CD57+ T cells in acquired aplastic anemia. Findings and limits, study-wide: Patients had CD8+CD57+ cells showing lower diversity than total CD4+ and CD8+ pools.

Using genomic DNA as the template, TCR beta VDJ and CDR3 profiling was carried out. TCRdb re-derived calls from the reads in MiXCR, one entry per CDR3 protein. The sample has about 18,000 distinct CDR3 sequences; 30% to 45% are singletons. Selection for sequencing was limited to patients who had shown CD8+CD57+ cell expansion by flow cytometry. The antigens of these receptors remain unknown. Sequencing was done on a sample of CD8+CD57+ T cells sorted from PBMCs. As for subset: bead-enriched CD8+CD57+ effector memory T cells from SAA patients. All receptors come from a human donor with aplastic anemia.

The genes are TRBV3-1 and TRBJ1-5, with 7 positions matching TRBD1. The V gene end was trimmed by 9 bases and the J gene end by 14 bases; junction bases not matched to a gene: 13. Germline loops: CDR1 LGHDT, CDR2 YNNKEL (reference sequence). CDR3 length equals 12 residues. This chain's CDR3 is CASLDRVSYEHF. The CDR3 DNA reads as TGTGCCAGTTTAGACAGGGTTAGCTACGAGCATTTT.

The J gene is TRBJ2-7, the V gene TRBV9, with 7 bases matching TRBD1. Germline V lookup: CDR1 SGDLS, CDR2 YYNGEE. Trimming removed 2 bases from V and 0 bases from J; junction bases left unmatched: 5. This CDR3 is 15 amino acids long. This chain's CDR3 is CASSVAGGSSYEQYF. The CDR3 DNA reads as TGTGCCAGCAGCGTCGCAGGGGGTAGCTCCTACGAGCAGTACTTC. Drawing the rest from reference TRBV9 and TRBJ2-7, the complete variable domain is DSGVTQTPKHLITATGQRVTLRCSPRSGDLSVYWYQQSLDQGLQFLIQYYNGEERAKGNILERFSAQQFPDLHSELNLSSLELGDSALYFCASSVAGGSSYEQYFGPGTRLTVT.

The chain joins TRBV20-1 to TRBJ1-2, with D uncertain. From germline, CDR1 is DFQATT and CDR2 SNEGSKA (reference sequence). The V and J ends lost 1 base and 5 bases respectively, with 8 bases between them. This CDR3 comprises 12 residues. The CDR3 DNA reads TGCAGTGCTAGAGTGGACGGGTATGGCTACACCTTC. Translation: CSARVDGYGYTF.

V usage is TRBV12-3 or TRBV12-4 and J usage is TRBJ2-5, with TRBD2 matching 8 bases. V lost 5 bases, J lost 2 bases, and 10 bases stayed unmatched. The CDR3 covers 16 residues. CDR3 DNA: TGTGCCAGCAGTGATCCGGCAAGCGGGGGTCAAGAGACCCAGTACTTC. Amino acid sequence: CASSDPASGGQETQYF.

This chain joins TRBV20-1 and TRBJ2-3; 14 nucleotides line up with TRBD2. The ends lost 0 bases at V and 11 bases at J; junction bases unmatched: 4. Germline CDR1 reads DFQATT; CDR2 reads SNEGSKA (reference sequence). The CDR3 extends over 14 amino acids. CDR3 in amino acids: CSARDGTSGSMQYF. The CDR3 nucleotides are TGCAGTGCTAGAGACGGGACTAGCGGGAGCATGCAGTATTTT.

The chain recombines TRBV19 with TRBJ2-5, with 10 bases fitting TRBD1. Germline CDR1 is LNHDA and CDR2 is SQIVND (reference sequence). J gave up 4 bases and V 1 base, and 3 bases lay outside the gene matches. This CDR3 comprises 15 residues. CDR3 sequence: CASSIAGTGAETQYF. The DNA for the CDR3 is TGTGCCAGTAGTATAGCCGGGACAGGGGCAGAGACCCAGTACTTC.

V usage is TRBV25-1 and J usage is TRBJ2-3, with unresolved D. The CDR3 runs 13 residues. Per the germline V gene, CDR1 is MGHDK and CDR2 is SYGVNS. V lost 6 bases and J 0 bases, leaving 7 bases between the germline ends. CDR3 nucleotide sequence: TGTGCCAGCAGCGTTGTTAGCACAGATACGCAGTATTTT. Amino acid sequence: CASSVVSTDTQYF.

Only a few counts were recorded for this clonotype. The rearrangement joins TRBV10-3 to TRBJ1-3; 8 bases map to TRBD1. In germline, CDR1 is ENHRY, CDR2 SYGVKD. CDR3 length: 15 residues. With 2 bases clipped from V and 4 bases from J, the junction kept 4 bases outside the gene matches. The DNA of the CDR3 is TGTGCCATCAGTGAGGGAACAGGGGGAGGAAACACCATATATTTT. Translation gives CAISEGTGGGNTIYF.

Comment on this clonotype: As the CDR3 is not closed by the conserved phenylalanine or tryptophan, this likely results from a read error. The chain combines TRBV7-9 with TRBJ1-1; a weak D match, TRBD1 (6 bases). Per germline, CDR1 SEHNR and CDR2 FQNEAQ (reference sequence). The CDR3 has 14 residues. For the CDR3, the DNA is TGTGCCAGCAGCTTCAGGACAGCCAACACCGAAGCTTTCTCT. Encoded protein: CASSFRTANTEAFS.

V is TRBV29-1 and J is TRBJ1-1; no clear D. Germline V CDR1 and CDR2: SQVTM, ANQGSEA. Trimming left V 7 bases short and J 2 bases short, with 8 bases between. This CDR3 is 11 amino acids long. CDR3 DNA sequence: TGCAGCGCCACTGACAACACTGAAGCTTTCTTT. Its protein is CSATDNTEAFF.

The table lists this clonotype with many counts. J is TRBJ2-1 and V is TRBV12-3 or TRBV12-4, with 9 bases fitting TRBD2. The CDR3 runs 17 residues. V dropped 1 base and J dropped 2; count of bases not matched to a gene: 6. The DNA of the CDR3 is TGTGCCAGCAGTTTAGTCCTAGCGGGGATACCCTACAATGAGCAGTTCTTC. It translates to CASSLVLAGIPYNEQFF.

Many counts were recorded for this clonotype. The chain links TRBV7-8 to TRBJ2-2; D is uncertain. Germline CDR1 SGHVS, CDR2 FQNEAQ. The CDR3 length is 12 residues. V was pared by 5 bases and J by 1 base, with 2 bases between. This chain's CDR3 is CASSLNTGELFF. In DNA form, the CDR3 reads TGTGCCAGCAGCCTGAACACCGGGGAGCTGTTTTTT.